The rows below give T cell receptor beta chains drawn from one sample of a study of shared clonotypes between healthy human individuals. Sequencing used immunoSEQ multiplex PCR; TCRdb keeps in-frame clones, though not all of them. The sample contains over 2 million clones, about 95% of which appear only once. Input material: naive CD8+ T cells sorted from blood. Source of these receptors: a young man in good health. Both conserved end residues are part of each CDR3. A D gene is named only where the DNA matches it firmly. Rows may omit the clone size; those that give it use once, few, many or a size class.

J gene | V gene | D gene | clone size | CDR3 DNA | CDR3 protein
TRBJ1-4 | TRBV11-2 | TRBD1 | NA | TGTGCCAGCAGCTCGACAGGGGTGAGGGAAAAACTGTTTTTT | CASSSTGVREKLFF
TRBJ1-1 | TRBV29-1 | TRBD1 | NA | TGCAGCGTTGACCTAGGACAGGGAGACCGCACTGAAGCTTTCTTT | CSVDLGQGDRTEAFF
TRBJ2-7 | TRBV4-3 | NA | NA | TGCGCCAGCAGCCAAGGTACCCCGGGGGGCCCCGAGCAGTACTTC | CASSQGTPGGPEQYF
TRBJ2-3 | TRBV9 | NA | NA | TGTGCCAGCAGCGTAAGTTCAGGAGATACGCAGTATTTT | CASSVSSGDTQYF
TRBJ2-7 | TRBV28 | NA | NA | TGTGCCAGCATAGGGGTCATAACCTACGAGCAGTACTTC | CASIGVITYEQYF
TRBJ1-2 | TRBV7-9 | TRBD1 | NA | TGTGCCAGCAGCTTGGCCGGGACAGAGTATGGCTACACCTTC | CASSLAGTEYGYTF
TRBJ2-7 | TRBV11-2 | NA | NA | TGTGCCAGCAGCTTAGTGAGGGGTTTGGTTAAAGAGCAGTACTTC | CASSLVRGLVKEQYF
TRBJ2-3 | TRBV7-9 | NA | NA | TGTGCCAGCAGCTTACAGGGACTCTTTCTCCCCGATACGCAGTATTTT | CASSLQGLFLPDTQYF
TRBJ1-4 | TRBV30 | NA | NA | TGTGCCTGGAGTGTACTTGGGGGGACTAATGAAAAACTGTTTTTT | CAWSVLGGTNEKLFF
TRBJ2-7 | TRBV2 | NA | once | TGTGCCAGCCCCTCCCGCTACGAGCAGTACTTC | CASPSRYEQYF
TRBJ2-7 | TRBV25-1 | NA | NA | TGTGCCAGCAGTGGTCTCGACCTCGAGCAGTACTTC | CASSGLDLEQYF
TRBJ2-7 | TRBV13 | NA | once | TGTGCCAGCAGACCCCAGGGGGGTCGCTACGAGCAGTACTTC | CASRPQGGRYEQYF
TRBJ2-7 | TRBV7-9 | NA | NA | TGTGCCAGCAGCCTAGGGGAGACAGGCCGCGCCGAGCAGTACTTC | CASSLGETGRAEQYF
TRBJ2-7 | TRBV6-1 | NA | NA | TGTGCCAGCACGGCGGGATTGTACGAGCAGTACTTC | CASTAGLYEQYF
TRBJ2-7 | TRBV10-3 | NA | NA | TGTGCCATCAGTCTGGAGGCACCTATCCCAACCCTCAGCTCCTACGAGCAGTACTTC | CAISLEAPIPTLSSYEQYF
TRBJ2-7 | TRBV6-5 | TRBD1 | NA | TGTGCCAGCAGATTCGACAGGGGATACGAGCAGTACTTC | CASRFDRGYEQYF
TRBJ2-1 | TRBV7-8 | TRBD2 | NA | TGTGCCAGCAGCCCACCCGGACTAGCGACCAATGAGCAGTTCTTC | CASSPPGLATNEQFF
TRBJ2-3 | TRBV10-2 | TRBD2 | NA | TGCGCCACCACCTTAGCGGGATACACAGATACGCAGTATTTT | CATTLAGYTDTQYF
TRBJ2-1 | TRBV27 | TRBD2 | once | TGTGCCACCTTAGCGGGAGAATCCTACAATGAGCAGTTCTTC | CATLAGESYNEQFF
TRBJ2-7 | TRBV4-1 | NA | NA | TGCGCCAGCAGCCAAGGTGGCAACTCCTACGAGCAGTACTTC | CASSQGGNSYEQYF
TRBJ2-1 | TRBV5-6 | TRBD2 | NA | TGTGCCAGCAGCTTGGGTGGAGCGGGGGGGCTGGACAATGAGCAGTTCTTC | CASSLGGAGGLDNEQFF
TRBJ2-3 | TRBV5-6 | NA | NA | TGTGCCAGCAGCTTGGAAGGCGGGGGCACAGATACGCAGTATTTT | CASSLEGGGTDTQYF
TRBJ1-3 | TRBV11-2 | NA | NA | TGTGCCAGCAGCTTTGAAGGAAACACCATATATTTT | CASSFEGNTIYF
TRBJ2-5 | TRBV11-2 | NA | NA | TGTGCCAGCAGCCCGCCCATGGGGGTTCTGCAAGAGACCCAGTACTTC | CASSPPMGVLQETQYF
TRBJ2-5 | TRBV25-1 | NA | NA | TGTGCCAGCAGTGAACAGGGGATCCAAGAGACCCAGTACTTC | CASSEQGIQETQYF
TRBJ2-1 | TRBV7-8 | TRBD1 | NA | TGTGCCAGCAGCTTAGGTCAGGGGGCGCGGGATGAGCAGTTCTTC | CASSLGQGARDEQFF